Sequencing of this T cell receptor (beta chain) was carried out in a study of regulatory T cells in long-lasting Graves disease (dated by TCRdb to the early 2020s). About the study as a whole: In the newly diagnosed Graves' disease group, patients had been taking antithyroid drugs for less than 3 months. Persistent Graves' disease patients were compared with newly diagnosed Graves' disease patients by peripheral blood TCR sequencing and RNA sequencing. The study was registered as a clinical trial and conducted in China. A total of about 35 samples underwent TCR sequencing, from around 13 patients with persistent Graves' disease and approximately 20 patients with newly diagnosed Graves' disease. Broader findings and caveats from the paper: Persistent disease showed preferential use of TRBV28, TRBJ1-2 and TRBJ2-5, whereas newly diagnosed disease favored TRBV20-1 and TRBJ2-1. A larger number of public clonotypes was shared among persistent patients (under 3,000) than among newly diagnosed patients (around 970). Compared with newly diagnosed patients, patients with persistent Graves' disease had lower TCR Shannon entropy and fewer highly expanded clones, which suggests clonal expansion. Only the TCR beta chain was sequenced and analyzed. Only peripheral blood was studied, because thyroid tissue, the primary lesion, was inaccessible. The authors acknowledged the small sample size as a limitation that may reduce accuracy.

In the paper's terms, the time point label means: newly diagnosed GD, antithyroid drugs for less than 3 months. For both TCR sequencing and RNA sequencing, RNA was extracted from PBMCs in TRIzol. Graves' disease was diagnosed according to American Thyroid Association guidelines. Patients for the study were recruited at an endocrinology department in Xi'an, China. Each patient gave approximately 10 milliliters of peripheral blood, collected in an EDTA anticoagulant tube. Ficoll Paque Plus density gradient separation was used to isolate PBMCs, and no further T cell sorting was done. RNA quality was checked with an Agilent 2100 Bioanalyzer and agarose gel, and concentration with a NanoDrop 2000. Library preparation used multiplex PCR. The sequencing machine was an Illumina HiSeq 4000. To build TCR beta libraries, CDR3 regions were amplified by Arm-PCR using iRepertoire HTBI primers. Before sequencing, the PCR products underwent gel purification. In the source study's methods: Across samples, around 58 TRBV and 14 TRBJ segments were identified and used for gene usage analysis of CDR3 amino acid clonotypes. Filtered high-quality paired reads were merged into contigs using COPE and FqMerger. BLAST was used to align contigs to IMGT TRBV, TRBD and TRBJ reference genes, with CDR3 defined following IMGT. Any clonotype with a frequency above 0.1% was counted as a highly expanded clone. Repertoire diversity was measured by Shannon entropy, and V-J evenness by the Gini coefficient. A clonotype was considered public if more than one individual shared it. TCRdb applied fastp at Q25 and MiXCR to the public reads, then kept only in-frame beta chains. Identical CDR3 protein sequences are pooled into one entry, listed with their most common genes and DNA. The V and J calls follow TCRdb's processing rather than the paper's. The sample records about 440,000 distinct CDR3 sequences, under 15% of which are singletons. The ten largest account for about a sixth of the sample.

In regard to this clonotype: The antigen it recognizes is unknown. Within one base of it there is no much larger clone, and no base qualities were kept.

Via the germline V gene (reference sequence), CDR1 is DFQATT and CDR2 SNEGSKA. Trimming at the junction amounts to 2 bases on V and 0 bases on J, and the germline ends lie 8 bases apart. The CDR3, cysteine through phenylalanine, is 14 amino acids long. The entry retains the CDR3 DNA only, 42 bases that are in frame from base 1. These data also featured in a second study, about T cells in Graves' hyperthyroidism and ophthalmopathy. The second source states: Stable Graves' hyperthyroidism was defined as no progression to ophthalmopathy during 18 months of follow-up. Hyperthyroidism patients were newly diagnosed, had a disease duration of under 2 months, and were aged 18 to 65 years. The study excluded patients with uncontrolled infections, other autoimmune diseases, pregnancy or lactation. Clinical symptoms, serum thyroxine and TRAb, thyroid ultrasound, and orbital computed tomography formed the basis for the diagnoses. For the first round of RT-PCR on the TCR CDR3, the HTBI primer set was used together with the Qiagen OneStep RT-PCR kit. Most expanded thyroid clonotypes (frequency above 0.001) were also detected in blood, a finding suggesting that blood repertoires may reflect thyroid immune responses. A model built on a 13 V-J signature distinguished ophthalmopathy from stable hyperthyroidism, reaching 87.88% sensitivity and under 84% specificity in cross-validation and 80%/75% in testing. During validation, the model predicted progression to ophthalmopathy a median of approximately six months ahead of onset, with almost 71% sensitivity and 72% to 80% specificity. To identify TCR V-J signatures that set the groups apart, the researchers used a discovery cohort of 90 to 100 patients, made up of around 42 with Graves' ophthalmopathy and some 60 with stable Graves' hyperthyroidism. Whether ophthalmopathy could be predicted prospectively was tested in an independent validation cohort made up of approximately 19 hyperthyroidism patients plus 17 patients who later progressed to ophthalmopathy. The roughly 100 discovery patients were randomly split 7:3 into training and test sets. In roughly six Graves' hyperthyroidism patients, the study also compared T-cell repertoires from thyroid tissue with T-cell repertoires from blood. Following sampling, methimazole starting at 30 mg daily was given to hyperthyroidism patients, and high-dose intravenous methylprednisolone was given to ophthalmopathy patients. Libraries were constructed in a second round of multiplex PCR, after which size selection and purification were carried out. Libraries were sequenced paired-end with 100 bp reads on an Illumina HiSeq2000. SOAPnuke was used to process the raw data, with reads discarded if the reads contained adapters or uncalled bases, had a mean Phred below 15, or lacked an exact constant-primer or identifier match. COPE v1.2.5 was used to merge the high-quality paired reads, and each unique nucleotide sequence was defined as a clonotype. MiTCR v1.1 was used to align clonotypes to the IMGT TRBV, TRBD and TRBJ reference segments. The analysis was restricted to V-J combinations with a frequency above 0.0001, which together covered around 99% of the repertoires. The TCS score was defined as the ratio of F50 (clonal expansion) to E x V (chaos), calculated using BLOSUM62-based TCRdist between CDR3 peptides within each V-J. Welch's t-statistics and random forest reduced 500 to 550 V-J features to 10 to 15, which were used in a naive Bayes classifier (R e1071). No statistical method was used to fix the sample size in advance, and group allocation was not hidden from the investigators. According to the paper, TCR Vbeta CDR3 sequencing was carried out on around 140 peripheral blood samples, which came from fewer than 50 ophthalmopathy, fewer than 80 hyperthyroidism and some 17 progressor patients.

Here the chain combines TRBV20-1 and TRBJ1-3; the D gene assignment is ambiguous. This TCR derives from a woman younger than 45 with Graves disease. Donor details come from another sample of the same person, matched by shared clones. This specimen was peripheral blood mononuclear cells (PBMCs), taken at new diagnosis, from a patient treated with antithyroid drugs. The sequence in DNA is TGCAGTGCTAGACTCACAGCCTCTGGAAACACCATATATTTT. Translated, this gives CSARLTASGNTIYF.